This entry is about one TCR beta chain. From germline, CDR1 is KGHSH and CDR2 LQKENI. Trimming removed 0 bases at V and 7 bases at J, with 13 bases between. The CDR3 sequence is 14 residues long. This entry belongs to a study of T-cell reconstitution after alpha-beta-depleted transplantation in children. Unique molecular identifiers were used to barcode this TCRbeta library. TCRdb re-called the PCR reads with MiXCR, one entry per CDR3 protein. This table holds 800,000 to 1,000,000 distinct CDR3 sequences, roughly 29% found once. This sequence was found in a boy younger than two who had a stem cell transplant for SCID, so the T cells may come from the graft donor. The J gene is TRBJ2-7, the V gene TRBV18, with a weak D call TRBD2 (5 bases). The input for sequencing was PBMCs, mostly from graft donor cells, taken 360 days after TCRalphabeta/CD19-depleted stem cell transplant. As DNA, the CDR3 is TGTGCCAGCTCACCACCCGCGGGTACTCAGGAGCAGTACTTC. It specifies CASSPPAGTQEQYF.